This TCR beta chain was sequenced for a study of T cell repertoires in cytomegalovirus infection. V was pared by 2 bases and J by 4 bases, with 11 bases between. This CDR3 is built from 14 residues. General study findings and limits: HLA-C-restricted CMV-specific TCR beta clonotypes were dominant in the ex vivo response.

Each CDR3 protein gets one entry after TCRdb re-called the reads with MiXCR. The sample shows 200,000 or so distinct CDR3 sequences, about 20% of them seen only once. Remarks on this clonotype: Its antigen is not known.

The specimen sequenced was PBMCs. The source of this sequence is a human donor in good health (CMV status not recorded). Some clones in this sample may be carry-over from other donors' samples. The V and J genes are TRBV12-3 or TRBV12-4 and TRBJ1-2, with D possibly being TRBD1 (6 bases). CDR3 in amino acids: CASSLRTETYGYTF. Written as DNA, the CDR3 is TGTGCCAGCAGTTTAAGGACAGAAACCTATGGCTACACCTTC.